Presented here are 11 T cell receptor beta chains from one specimen sequenced in a study of preoperative IRX-2 immunotherapy in early breast cancer. Here immunoSEQ multiplex PCR was the method, and the copy in TCRdb shows in-frame clones only, minus some. The sample holds 30,000 to 35,000 clones, around 86% seen once. Treatment given: preoperative locoregional IRX-2 cytokine immunotherapy. Sequencing was performed on lymph node tissue, taken from a patient treated with IRX-2 immunotherapy. All receptors derive from a human donor with breast cancer.

The gene calls are TRBV28 and TRBJ1-2, with D uncertain. V lost 4 bases and J lost 3, with 15 bases in between. This CDR3 region has 15 residues. Germline CDR1 reads MDHEN; CDR2 reads SYDVKM. The CDR3 nucleotides read TGTGCCAGCAGTTCTACTGGACGGAGAGACTATGGCTACACCTTC. Encoded protein: CASSSTGRRDYGYTF.

This clone was counted between two and nine times. The V and J genes are TRBV15 and TRBJ2-2; 10 bases align to TRBD2. The CDR3 sequence is 16 residues long. Unmatched junction bases numbered 6, after V lost 1 base and J lost 7 bases. The V gene's germline CDR1 is LNHNV and CDR2 YYDKDF (reference sequence). Written as DNA, the CDR3 is TGTGCCACCAGCAGAGGTGGGACTAGCGATTTCGGGGAGCTGTTTTTT. It is translated as CATSRGGTSDFGELFF. Full variable domain (rest looked up from reference TRBV15 and TRBJ2-2): DAMVIQNPRYQVTQFGKPVTLSCSQTLNHNVMYWYQQKSSQAPKLLFHYYDKDFNNEADTPDNFQSRRPNTSFCFLDIRSPGLGDTAMYLCATSRGGTSDFGELFFGEGSRLTVL.

The rearrangement joins TRBV6-8 to TRBJ2-6; D remains unclear. Germline CDR1 and CDR2: MNHGY and SAAAGT. The V and J ends lost 4 bases and 0 bases respectively, with 10 bases between them. There are 16 residues in the CDR3. CDR3 in DNA: TGTGCCAGCAGTTTACTTCAACACTCTGGGGCCAACGTCCTGACTTTC. It yields the protein CASSLLQHSGANVLTF.

V usage is TRBV19 and J usage is TRBJ2-7, with D unresolved. Trimming left V 5 bases short and J 1 base short, with 6 bases between. CDR3 length: 12 amino acids. CDR1 and CDR2 from the germline V gene are LNHDA and SQIVND (reference sequence). The CDR3: CASSYNSYEQYF. The CDR3 DNA sequence: TGTGCCAGTAGTTACAATTCCTACGAGCAGTACTTC.

The chain links TRBV7-6 to TRBJ2-2; D call uncertain. Germline CDR1 reads SGHVS; CDR2 reads FNYEAQ. Trimming left V 1 base short and J 2 bases short, with 14 bases between. CDR3 length equals 17 residues. CDR3 in DNA: TGTGCCAGCAGCTTAGTATCTCACCCCAGCAACACCGGGGAGCTGTTTTTT. This codes for CASSLVSHPSNTGELFF.

This clone was observed a single time. The chain couples TRBV6-8 to TRBJ2-1; D remains ambiguous. V dropped 7 bases and J dropped 4 bases, with 8 bases sitting between them. This CDR3 comprises 12 residues. CDR1 and CDR2 from the germline V gene are MNHGY and SAAAGT. CDR3 DNA sequence: TGTGCCAGCACCTTACAGTACAATGAGCAGTTCTTC. Translated: CASTLQYNEQFF.

Notes on this clone: Compared with germline, one end of the junction differs, possibly owing to a read error. CDR3 in amino acids: CTSSPPGSASGGSTQYF. The CDR3 nucleotides are TGTACCAGCAGCCCCCCGGGTTCGGCTAGCGGGGGGTCTACGCAGTATTTT. V usage is TRBV6-8 and J usage is TRBJ2-3; 11 bases are a match to TRBD2. This CDR3 is built from 17 residues. From germline, CDR1 is MNHGY and CDR2 SAAAGT.

The genes are TRBV5-1 and TRBJ1-1; possible D gene TRBD1, 5 bases. CDR3 length equals 14 residues. Trimming took off 3 bases at V and 6 bases at J, with 15 bases between the two ends. Per the germline V gene, CDR1 is SGHRS and CDR2 is YFSETQ. The CDR3 DNA reads as TGCGCCAGCAGCTCACGGACCTGGGGGGCTGAAGCTTTCTTT. Protein: CASSSRTWGAEAFF.

This clone was found once. The chain couples TRBV14 to TRBJ2-7; 11 bases are shared with TRBD2. The CDR3 extends over 15 amino acids. Germline V lookup: CDR1 SGHDN, CDR2 FVKESK. Trimming removed 0 bases from V and 6 bases from J; junction bases left unmatched: 4. CDR3 bases: TGTGCCAGCAGCCAAGAAGGTAGCGGGAGGGCCGAGCAGTACTTC. It specifies CASSQEGSGRAEQYF.

The genes are TRBV6-8 and TRBJ1-1; the match to TRBD1 covers 7 bases. Losses at the gene ends were 2 bases for V and 4 bases for J; bases not matched to a gene: 4. The germline gives CDR1 MNHGY, CDR2 SAAAGT. The CDR3 has 14 amino acids. The CDR3 spells CASSYGDSRTEAFF. In nucleotides, the CDR3 is TGTGCCAGCAGTTACGGGGACAGCCGCACTGAAGCTTTCTTT.

The chain recombines TRBV30 with TRBJ1-3, with no clear D. This CDR3 comprises 13 residues. The V and J ends lost 4 bases and 1 base respectively, with 8 bases between them. Germline-derived CDR1 and CDR2 are GTSNPN and SVGIG (reference sequence). CDR3 nucleotide sequence: TGTGCCTGGAAGCGGCCATCTGGAAACACCATATATTTT. Translated, it gives CAWKRPSGNTIYF.